Given below is one T cell receptor beta chain in context. This sample was included in a study of blood T cell repertoires in COVID-19. Turning to the study itself: COVID-19 samples, acute and convalescent, were from the United States, Italy and Spain.

Method: immunoSEQ multiplex PCR; TCRdb's copy keeps in-frame clones and lacks some. The profile covers over 150,000 clones, with about 90% appearing a single time and less than 25% taken by the ten largest. The V end lost 4 bases, the J end lost 11 bases, and 13 bases lay between the germline ends. Germline V gene lookup returns CDR1 SGHDT and CDR2 YYEEEE. The CDR3 has 11 residues. V and J are TRBV5-6 and TRBJ2-7, with D possibly TRBD1 on 6 matching bases. Source material: peripheral blood. This TCR came from an older man with active or convalescent COVID-19. The DNA for the CDR3 is TGTGCCAGCAGCCTACAGGGCCAGGAGTACTTC. This encodes CASSLQGQEYF.